This is a list of T cell receptor beta chains from one sample in a study of somatic mutations in cytotoxic T cells in rheumatoid arthritis. The method was immunoSEQ multiplex PCR; TCRdb's version includes in-frame clones alone and lacks a portion of them. The table has roughly 30,000 clones, more than 75% seen once; the top ten hold about 7.7%. The specimen sequenced was CD8+ T cells sorted from blood. These receptors were collected from an adult with rheumatoid arthritis. Each CDR3 is given with its conserved first and last residue. Fields, in order: V gene, clone size, J gene, CDR3 length, D gene, CDR3 protein, CDR3 DNA. A D gene is named only where the DNA matches it firmly. For some rows the clone size is stated as once, few or many, or as a class when expanded; others skip it.

v_gene: TRBV19; abundance: .; j_gene: TRBJ1-1; len: 14; d_gene: .; CDR3aa: CASSMGGQGTEAFF; CDR3nt: TGTGCCAGTAGTATGGGAGGTCAGGGAACTGAAGCTTTCTTT
v_gene: TRBV7-8; abundance: .; j_gene: TRBJ1-2; len: 15; d_gene: .; CDR3aa: CASSFERGGNYGYTF; CDR3nt: TGTGCCAGCAGCTTCGAAAGGGGTGGTAACTATGGCTACACCTTC
v_gene: TRBV7-6; abundance: .; j_gene: TRBJ2-7; len: 15; d_gene: TRBD1; CDR3aa: CASSERQGDSYEQYF; CDR3nt: TGTGCCAGCAGCGAGCGACAGGGGGACTCCTACGAGCAGTACTTC
v_gene: TRBV7-9; abundance: .; j_gene: TRBJ2-3; len: 14; d_gene: .; CDR3aa: CASSLAAGNHTQYF; CDR3nt: TGTGCCAGCAGCTTAGCGGCGGGAAATCATACGCAGTATTTT
v_gene: TRBV13; abundance: .; j_gene: TRBJ2-3; len: 18; d_gene: .; CDR3aa: CASSAAGSLVAYPDTQYF; CDR3nt: TGTGCCAGCAGTGCAGCTGGTTCGCTGGTAGCTTATCCAGATACGCAGTATTTT
v_gene: TRBV19; abundance: .; j_gene: TRBJ2-1; len: 17; d_gene: .; CDR3aa: CASSIGPALTLDNEQFF; CDR3nt: TGTGCCAGTAGTATTGGGCCAGCACTCACTCTTGACAATGAGCAGTTCTTC
v_gene: TRBV2; abundance: .; j_gene: TRBJ2-7; len: 12; d_gene: .; CDR3aa: CASTGRGYEQYF; CDR3nt: TGTGCCAGCACCGGACGGGGCTACGAGCAGTACTTC
v_gene: TRBV7-6; abundance: once; j_gene: TRBJ2-1; len: 16; d_gene: .; CDR3aa: CASSLWSRGTVDEQFF; CDR3nt: TGTGCCAGCAGCTTATGGTCCCGGGGTACGGTCGACGAGCAGTTCTTC
v_gene: TRBV27; abundance: .; j_gene: TRBJ2-7; len: 14; d_gene: .; CDR3aa: CASRESVSSYEQYF; CDR3nt: TGTGCCAGCAGAGAAAGTGTGAGCTCCTACGAGCAGTACTTC
v_gene: TRBV10-3; abundance: .; j_gene: TRBJ2-1; len: 17; d_gene: TRBD2; CDR3aa: CAISERTSGSVKNEQFF; CDR3nt: TGTGCCATCAGTGAAAGGACTAGCGGGAGCGTCAAGAATGAGCAGTTCTTC
v_gene: TRBV9; abundance: .; j_gene: TRBJ2-3; len: 15; d_gene: TRBD2; CDR3aa: CASSVGLAGVDTQYF; CDR3nt: TGTGCCAGCAGTGTTGGACTAGCGGGAGTGGATACGCAGTATTTT
v_gene: TRBV6-6; abundance: .; j_gene: TRBJ1-3; len: 16; d_gene: .; CDR3aa: CASSPISSHSGNTIYF; CDR3nt: TGTGCCAGCAGCCCAATCAGCAGCCACTCTGGAAACACCATATATTTT
v_gene: TRBV7-9; abundance: .; j_gene: TRBJ2-3; len: 16; d_gene: .; CDR3aa: CASSSRLGGVPDTQYF; CDR3nt: TGTGCCAGCAGCTCCCGACTAGGGGGGGTGCCAGATACGCAGTATTTT
v_gene: TRBV4-2; abundance: few; j_gene: TRBJ2-2; len: 16; d_gene: .; CDR3aa: CASSHPLLELGGELFF; CDR3nt: TGTGCCAGCAGCCACCCGCTTCTGGAGTTGGGCGGGGAGCTGTTTTTT
v_gene: TRBV18; abundance: .; j_gene: TRBJ1-1; len: 16; d_gene: TRBD1; CDR3aa: CASSPRDRGLNTEAFF; CDR3nt: TGTGCCAGCTCACCCCGGGACAGGGGGTTGAACACTGAAGCTTTCTTT
v_gene: TRBV2; abundance: .; j_gene: TRBJ2-5; len: 19; d_gene: TRBD2; CDR3aa: CASRTRLSGGVDDLKTQYF; CDR3nt: TGTGCCAGCAGGACGAGACTAAGCGGGGGGGTCGATGACCTAAAGACCCAGTACTTC
v_gene: TRBV7-2; abundance: .; j_gene: TRBJ2-1; len: 12; d_gene: .; CDR3aa: CASSLTRNEQFF; CDR3nt: TGTGCCAGCAGCTTAACCCGGAATGAGCAGTTCTTC
v_gene: TRBV6-4; abundance: .; j_gene: TRBJ2-3; len: 16; d_gene: .; CDR3aa: CASSDGHRADTDTQYF; CDR3nt: TGTGCCAGCAGTGACGGTCACAGGGCGGACACAGATACGCAGTATTTT
v_gene: TRBV27; abundance: once; j_gene: TRBJ2-1; len: 11; d_gene: .; CDR3aa: CASGRWNEQFF; CDR3nt: TGTGCCAGCGGTAGGTGGAATGAGCAGTTCTTC
v_gene: TRBV5-1; abundance: .; j_gene: TRBJ2-1; len: 15; d_gene: .; CDR3aa: CASSLAEEQGNEQFF; CDR3nt: TGCGCCAGCAGCTTGGCGGAGGAGCAGGGCAATGAGCAGTTCTTC
v_gene: TRBV19; abundance: .; j_gene: TRBJ1-2; len: 14; d_gene: .; CDR3aa: CASNTDSLYYGYTF; CDR3nt: TGTGCCAGTAACACGGACAGCCTGTATTATGGCTACACCTTC
v_gene: TRBV7-3; abundance: .; j_gene: TRBJ1-1; len: 13; d_gene: .; CDR3aa: CASSLGMNTEAFF; CDR3nt: TGTGCCAGCAGCTTGGGCATGAACACTGAAGCTTTCTTT
v_gene: TRBV14; abundance: .; j_gene: TRBJ1-2; len: 16; d_gene: .; CDR3aa: CASSQRDFSGDYGYTF; CDR3nt: TGTGCCAGCAGCCAGAGGGACTTTTCTGGGGACTATGGCTACACCTTC
v_gene: TRBV28; abundance: once; j_gene: TRBJ1-3; len: 15; d_gene: .; CDR3aa: CASSLYGGYGNTIYF; CDR3nt: TGTGCCAGCAGTTTATACGGGGGCTATGGAAACACCATATATTTT